This is a list of T cell receptor beta chains from one sample in a study of blood T cell repertoires in COVID-19. Measured with immunoSEQ multiplex PCR; TCRdb has only the in-frame clones, and not every one. Of some 350,000 clones in the sample, about 87% were seen once. Sequenced sample: peripheral blood. The receptor set was obtained from a human donor in a cohort sampled during active COVID-19. Both conserved end residues are part of each CDR3. A D gene is named only where the DNA matches it firmly. Clone size is not always given. Where it is, it says once, few, many or a class for expanded clones.

d_call: TRBD2
v_call: TRBV27
clone_size: -
j_call: TRBJ2-5
cdr3_aa: CASSDRSGTWQETQYF
cdr3_nt: TGTGCCAGCAGTGATCGTAGCGGGACGTGGCAAGAGACCCAGTACTTC

d_call: -
v_call: TRBV7-2
clone_size: -
j_call: TRBJ1-2
cdr3_aa: CASSTSGRGLGYTF
cdr3_nt: TGTGCCAGCAGCACCTCGGGGCGGGGTCTCGGCTACACCTTC

d_call: -
v_call: TRBV5-8
clone_size: -
j_call: TRBJ2-7
cdr3_aa: CASSYTNYEQYF
cdr3_nt: TGTGCCAGCAGCTATACAAACTACGAGCAGTACTTC

d_call: -
v_call: TRBV19
clone_size: -
j_call: TRBJ2-7
cdr3_aa: CASSPRVTDYEQYF
cdr3_nt: TGTGCCAGTAGCCCGAGGGTGACTGACTACGAGCAGTACTTC

d_call: TRBD1
v_call: TRBV19
clone_size: -
j_call: TRBJ1-5
cdr3_aa: CASRRGQGSLPQPQHF
cdr3_nt: TGTGCCAGTAGGAGGGGGCAGGGTAGTTTGCCTCAGCCCCAGCATTTT

d_call: -
v_call: TRBV19
clone_size: many
j_call: TRBJ2-3
cdr3_aa: CASSSGTASDTQYF
cdr3_nt: TGTGCCAGTAGTAGTGGGACTGCCTCAGATACGCAGTATTTT

d_call: TRBD2
v_call: TRBV19
clone_size: -
j_call: TRBJ2-1
cdr3_aa: CASSISAGGEQFF
cdr3_nt: TGTGCCAGTAGTATATCCGCGGGAGGCGAGCAGTTCTTC

d_call: TRBD1
v_call: TRBV4-1
clone_size: few
j_call: TRBJ1-1
cdr3_aa: CASSHDLILRGQGEGRAEAFF
cdr3_nt: TGCGCCAGCAGCCACGATTTGATTTTGCGCGGACAGGGGGAAGGAAGGGCTGAAGCTTTCTTT

d_call: -
v_call: TRBV7-2
clone_size: -
j_call: TRBJ1-1
cdr3_aa: CASSLMSGTEAFF
cdr3_nt: TGTGCCAGCAGCTTGATGAGCGGGACAGAAGCTTTCTTT

d_call: -
v_call: TRBV4-1
clone_size: -
j_call: TRBJ1-1
cdr3_aa: CASSQKRETEAFF
cdr3_nt: TGCGCCAGCAGCCAAAAGAGGGAGACTGAAGCTTTCTTT

d_call: TRBD1
v_call: TRBV19
clone_size: -
j_call: TRBJ1-6
cdr3_aa: CASSMPRQGFNSPLHF
cdr3_nt: TGTGCCAGTAGTATGCCCAGACAGGGCTTTAACTCACCCCTCCACTTT

d_call: -
v_call: TRBV5-1
clone_size: -
j_call: TRBJ2-7
cdr3_aa: CASSFSRGQNYEQYF
cdr3_nt: TGCGCCAGCAGCTTCTCCCGCGGGCAGAACTACGAGCAGTACTTC

d_call: TRBD1
v_call: TRBV5-4
clone_size: -
j_call: TRBJ1-2
cdr3_aa: CASKAQGVKNGYTF
cdr3_nt: TGTGCCAGCAAAGCCCAGGGGGTGAAAAATGGCTACACCTTC

d_call: -
v_call: TRBV7-9
clone_size: -
j_call: TRBJ2-5
cdr3_aa: CASSPPTTTLYQETQYF
cdr3_nt: TGTGCCAGCAGCCCACCTACGACTACCTTGTACCAAGAGACCCAGTACTTC

d_call: -
v_call: TRBV19
clone_size: -
j_call: TRBJ1-5
cdr3_aa: CASSAVRGNQPQHF
cdr3_nt: TGTGCCAGTAGTGCGGTCCGAGGCAATCAGCCCCAGCATTTT

d_call: TRBD2
v_call: TRBV20-1
clone_size: -
j_call: TRBJ2-1
cdr3_aa: CSASHSGGPYNEQFF
cdr3_nt: TGCAGTGCTAGTCATAGCGGGGGGCCCTACAATGAGCAGTTCTTC

d_call: TRBD2
v_call: TRBV27
clone_size: -
j_call: TRBJ2-1
cdr3_aa: CASSIGLAGGFEQFF
cdr3_nt: TGTGCCAGCAGTATCGGACTAGCGGGAGGGTTTGAGCAGTTCTTC

d_call: -
v_call: TRBV13
clone_size: -
j_call: TRBJ2-7
cdr3_aa: CASSGAREFLNEQYF
cdr3_nt: TGTGCCAGCAGCGGCGCCCGGGAGTTTTTAAACGAGCAGTACTTC

d_call: -
v_call: TRBV9
clone_size: once
j_call: TRBJ1-5
cdr3_aa: CASSVGAGHQPQHF
cdr3_nt: TGTGCCAGCAGCGTAGGGGCGGGACATCAGCCCCAGCATTTT

d_call: -
v_call: TRBV4-2
clone_size: -
j_call: TRBJ2-7
cdr3_aa: CASSQETGIHEQYF
cdr3_nt: TGTGCCAGCAGCCAAGAGACAGGCATCCACGAGCAGTACTTC

d_call: -
v_call: TRBV3-1/TRBV3-2
clone_size: -
j_call: TRBJ2-1
cdr3_aa: CASSQDLGADEQFF
cdr3_nt: TGTGCCAGCAGCCAAGATTTGGGGGCTGATGAGCAGTTCTTC

d_call: -
v_call: TRBV28
clone_size: -
j_call: TRBJ2-7
cdr3_aa: CASSTHTAEQYF
cdr3_nt: TGTGCCAGCAGTACCCACACCGCCGAGCAGTACTTC

d_call: -
v_call: TRBV6-2/TRBV6-3
clone_size: -
j_call: TRBJ1-1
cdr3_aa: CASSPDRNPARVEAFF
cdr3_nt: TGTGCCAGCAGTCCCGACCGAAACCCGGCGCGGGTTGAAGCTTTCTTT

d_call: TRBD2
v_call: TRBV27
clone_size: -
j_call: TRBJ2-1
cdr3_aa: CASSFGREANEQFF
cdr3_nt: TGTGCCAGCAGTTTCGGGCGGGAGGCCAATGAGCAGTTCTTC

d_call: TRBD1
v_call: TRBV2
clone_size: -
j_call: TRBJ1-2
cdr3_aa: CASSATQGAGYGYTF
cdr3_nt: TGTGCCAGCAGCGCAACCCAGGGGGCTGGTTATGGCTACACCTTC

d_call: -
v_call: TRBV5-1
clone_size: -
j_call: TRBJ2-5
cdr3_aa: CASSLSTAQETQYF
cdr3_nt: TGCGCCAGCAGCTTGTCGACAGCCCAAGAGACCCAGTACTTC

d_call: TRBD1
v_call: TRBV6-5
clone_size: -
j_call: TRBJ1-1
cdr3_aa: CASRASGTENTEAFF
cdr3_nt: TGTGCCAGCAGAGCCTCTGGGACAGAAAACACTGAAGCTTTCTTT

d_call: -
v_call: TRBV5-1
clone_size: -
j_call: TRBJ2-5
cdr3_aa: CASSLAGGETQYF
cdr3_nt: TGCGCCAGCAGCTTGGCAGGGGGGGAGACCCAGTACTTC

d_call: TRBD1
v_call: TRBV5-1
clone_size: -
j_call: TRBJ2-7
cdr3_aa: CASSHIYRDRSSYEQYF
cdr3_nt: TGCGCCAGCAGCCATATCTACCGGGACAGGAGCTCCTACGAGCAGTACTTC

d_call: TRBD2
v_call: TRBV25-1
clone_size: -
j_call: TRBJ2-7
cdr3_aa: CASSAPGLALSYEQYF
cdr3_nt: TGTGCCAGCAGTGCCCCGGGACTAGCGCTATCCTACGAGCAGTACTTC

d_call: -
v_call: TRBV3-1/TRBV3-2
clone_size: once
j_call: TRBJ1-2
cdr3_aa: CASSQDWGGGYTF
cdr3_nt: TGTGCCAGCAGCCAAGACTGGGGGGGTGGCTACACCTTC

d_call: TRBD1
v_call: TRBV4-1
clone_size: many
j_call: TRBJ1-1
cdr3_aa: CASSQDSAGTGLNTEAFF
cdr3_nt: TGCGCCAGCAGCCAAGACTCGGCGGGGACAGGGTTGAACACTGAAGCTTTCTTT

d_call: TRBD2
v_call: TRBV5-1
clone_size: -
j_call: TRBJ2-7
cdr3_aa: CASSPRSSGRREASYEQYF
cdr3_nt: TGCGCCAGCAGCCCGAGGTCTAGCGGGAGAAGGGAGGCCTCCTACGAGCAGTACTTC

d_call: -
v_call: TRBV7-2
clone_size: -
j_call: TRBJ2-7
cdr3_aa: CASSSPSYEQYF
cdr3_nt: TGTGCCAGCAGCTCCCCTTCCTACGAGCAGTACTTC

d_call: TRBD2
v_call: TRBV30
clone_size: -
j_call: TRBJ2-1
cdr3_aa: CAWSVGTSGSHEQFF
cdr3_nt: TGTGCCTGGAGTGTAGGTACTAGCGGGAGCCATGAGCAGTTCTTC

d_call: TRBD1
v_call: TRBV3-1/TRBV3-2
clone_size: -
j_call: TRBJ2-6
cdr3_aa: CASTPDRVGANVLTF
cdr3_nt: TGTGCCAGCACCCCCGACAGGGTCGGGGCCAACGTCCTGACTTTC

d_call: -
v_call: TRBV29-1
clone_size: -
j_call: TRBJ1-1
cdr3_aa: CSSRTGIGTEAFF
cdr3_nt: TGCAGCTCAAGGACGGGGATCGGCACTGAAGCTTTCTTT

d_call: TRBD1
v_call: TRBV5-1
clone_size: few
j_call: TRBJ1-1
cdr3_aa: CASSWTGPLVNTEAFF
cdr3_nt: TGCGCCAGCAGCTGGACAGGTCCCTTGGTGAACACTGAAGCTTTCTTT

d_call: TRBD1
v_call: TRBV7-9
clone_size: -
j_call: TRBJ1-5
cdr3_aa: CASSLTGTGEWQGNQPQHF
cdr3_nt: TGTGCCAGCAGCTTGACCGGGACAGGGGAGTGGCAGGGCAATCAGCCCCAGCATTTT

d_call: -
v_call: TRBV15
clone_size: once
j_call: TRBJ1-3
cdr3_aa: CATSRVGGGNTIYF
cdr3_nt: TGTGCCACCAGCAGAGTGGGGGGTGGAAACACCATATATTTT

d_call: TRBD2
v_call: TRBV3-1/TRBV3-2
clone_size: -
j_call: TRBJ2-2
cdr3_aa: CASSQVSGGNTGELFF
cdr3_nt: TGTGCCAGCAGCCAAGTTTCGGGGGGGAACACCGGGGAGCTGTTTTTT

d_call: -
v_call: TRBV7-9
clone_size: -
j_call: TRBJ1-5
cdr3_aa: CASSLGGRQPQHF
cdr3_nt: TGTGCCAGCAGCTTAGGAGGGAGGCAGCCCCAGCATTTT

d_call: TRBD1
v_call: TRBV4-2
clone_size: -
j_call: TRBJ2-7
cdr3_aa: CATSSGTGDYEQYF
cdr3_nt: TGTGCCACCTCAAGTGGGACAGGCGACTACGAGCAGTACTTC

d_call: -
v_call: TRBV7-9
clone_size: once
j_call: TRBJ2-1
cdr3_aa: CASSLQGNEQFF
cdr3_nt: TGTGCCAGCAGCTTACAGGGGAATGAGCAGTTCTTC

d_call: TRBD2
v_call: TRBV9
clone_size: -
j_call: TRBJ2-2
cdr3_aa: CASSAGTSGNTGELFF
cdr3_nt: TGTGCCAGCAGCGCGGGGACTAGCGGCAACACCGGGGAGCTGTTTTTT

d_call: -
v_call: TRBV29-1
clone_size: few
j_call: TRBJ2-7
cdr3_aa: CSVQKPGMEQYF
cdr3_nt: TGCAGCGTACAAAAGCCGGGGATGGAGCAGTACTTC

d_call: -
v_call: TRBV2
clone_size: -
j_call: TRBJ2-3
cdr3_aa: CASTTESLTDTQYF
cdr3_nt: TGTGCCAGCACCACGGAGTCCCTCACAGATACGCAGTATTTT

d_call: TRBD2
v_call: TRBV7-2
clone_size: -
j_call: TRBJ2-1
cdr3_aa: CASSLNSGSNEQFF
cdr3_nt: TGTGCCAGCAGCTTAAATAGCGGGTCGAATGAGCAGTTCTTC